These T cell receptor beta chains were read from a single sample in a study of blood T cell repertoires in COVID-19. Sequenced by immunoSEQ multiplex PCR; TCRdb stores in-frame clones only, minus some. Of 150,000 or so clones in the sample, under 90% were seen once. Sequenced: PBMCs or T cells enriched from blood (not recorded which). All receptors derive from a man aged 55 to 69 who had recovered from COVID-19. Each CDR3 is given with its conserved first and last residue. D genes are given only for firm matches. Expanded clones get a size class; other rows say once, few or many, or leave the size out.

j_call: TRBJ2-7; d_call: NA; v_call: TRBV7-9; clone_size: few; cdr3_aa: CASSPRDTYEQYF; cdr3_nt: TGTGCCAGCAGCCCTAGGGACACCTACGAGCAGTACTTC
j_call: TRBJ1-1; d_call: TRBD1; v_call: TRBV12-3/TRBV12-4; clone_size: NA; cdr3_aa: CASRIRGLTEAFF; cdr3_nt: TGTGCCAGCAGGATCAGGGGGTTAACTGAAGCTTTCTTT
j_call: TRBJ1-1; d_call: NA; v_call: TRBV4-2; clone_size: NA; cdr3_aa: CASSQDRGTEAFF; cdr3_nt: TGTGCCAGCAGCCAAGATAGGGGCACTGAAGCTTTCTTT
j_call: TRBJ2-7; d_call: TRBD1; v_call: TRBV27; clone_size: medium-sized; cdr3_aa: CASRSAGTGGYEQYF; cdr3_nt: TGTGCCAGCAGGTCGGCCGGGACAGGGGGCTACGAGCAGTACTTC
j_call: TRBJ2-5; d_call: TRBD2; v_call: TRBV19; clone_size: NA; cdr3_aa: CASSTLLAGAKETQYF; cdr3_nt: TGTGCCAGTAGTACTTTACTAGCGGGGGCGAAAGAGACCCAGTACTTC
j_call: TRBJ2-5; d_call: TRBD2; v_call: TRBV5-6; clone_size: NA; cdr3_aa: CASSLVSGGAEETQYF; cdr3_nt: TGTGCCAGCAGCTTGGTTAGCGGGGGGGCAGAAGAGACCCAGTACTTC
j_call: TRBJ1-2; d_call: NA; v_call: TRBV6-5; clone_size: NA; cdr3_aa: CASSPVGGAGYGYTF; cdr3_nt: TGTGCCAGCAGTCCCGTGGGCGGGGCCGGCTATGGCTACACCTTC
j_call: TRBJ1-5; d_call: TRBD1; v_call: TRBV19; clone_size: NA; cdr3_aa: CATRDSNQPQHF; cdr3_nt: TGTGCCACCCGGGACAGTAATCAGCCCCAGCATTTT
j_call: TRBJ2-2; d_call: TRBD1; v_call: TRBV2; clone_size: NA; cdr3_aa: CASSETGMLSGELFF; cdr3_nt: TGTGCCAGCAGTGAGACAGGGATGTTGTCCGGGGAGCTGTTTTTT
j_call: TRBJ1-1; d_call: NA; v_call: TRBV20-1; clone_size: NA; cdr3_aa: CRTGTEAFF; cdr3_nt: TGCAGAACGGGGACTGAAGCTTTCTTT
j_call: TRBJ1-6; d_call: NA; v_call: TRBV9; clone_size: once; cdr3_aa: CASSVGGLGGPGNSPLHF; cdr3_nt: TGTGCCAGCAGCGTAGGGGGACTGGGGGGTCCGGGTAATTCACCCCTCCACTTT
j_call: TRBJ1-4; d_call: TRBD1; v_call: TRBV6-1; clone_size: NA; cdr3_aa: CASSEEGTGREKLFF; cdr3_nt: TGTGCCAGCAGTGAAGAGGGGACAGGGAGAGAAAAACTGTTTTTT
j_call: TRBJ1-1; d_call: TRBD1; v_call: TRBV7-9; clone_size: NA; cdr3_aa: CASIPDRGTEAFF; cdr3_nt: TGTGCCAGCATCCCTGACAGGGGCACTGAAGCTTTCTTT
j_call: TRBJ1-1; d_call: TRBD1; v_call: TRBV5-6; clone_size: once; cdr3_aa: CASSLRDRGWVTEAFF; cdr3_nt: TGTGCCAGCAGCCTCCGGGACAGGGGATGGGTCACTGAAGCTTTCTTT
j_call: TRBJ2-7; d_call: NA; v_call: TRBV27; clone_size: NA; cdr3_aa: CASSPGLTYEQYF; cdr3_nt: TGTGCCAGCAGTCCGGGACTTACCTACGAGCAGTACTTC
j_call: TRBJ1-6; d_call: NA; v_call: TRBV4-1; clone_size: NA; cdr3_aa: CASSQAGILVSPLHF; cdr3_nt: TGCGCCAGCAGCCAAGCAGGAATCCTGGTTTCACCCCTCCACTTT
j_call: TRBJ1-1; d_call: NA; v_call: TRBV5-4; clone_size: NA; cdr3_aa: CASLLDKSTEAFF; cdr3_nt: TGTGCCAGTCTGCTGGACAAATCCACTGAAGCTTTCTTT
j_call: TRBJ1-5; d_call: TRBD1; v_call: TRBV23-1; clone_size: NA; cdr3_aa: CASSDRATYSNQPQHF; cdr3_nt: TGCGCCAGCAGTGACAGGGCGACTTATAGCAATCAGCCCCAGCATTTT
j_call: TRBJ1-1; d_call: NA; v_call: TRBV28; clone_size: few; cdr3_aa: CASSFPQATLEAFF; cdr3_nt: TGTGCCAGCAGTTTCCCACAGGCCACATTAGAAGCTTTCTTT
j_call: TRBJ1-2; d_call: NA; v_call: TRBV12-3/TRBV12-4; clone_size: NA; cdr3_aa: CASPEDDYGYTF; cdr3_nt: TGTGCCAGCCCGGAGGACGACTATGGCTACACCTTC
j_call: TRBJ1-5; d_call: NA; v_call: TRBV24-1; clone_size: NA; cdr3_aa: CATSDRGGDGPQHF; cdr3_nt: TGTGCCACCAGTGATCGGGGGGGCGATGGGCCCCAGCATTTT
j_call: TRBJ1-1; d_call: NA; v_call: TRBV5-8; clone_size: NA; cdr3_aa: CASSLVTYEAFF; cdr3_nt: TGTGCCAGCAGCTTGGTTACATATGAAGCTTTCTTT
j_call: TRBJ1-1; d_call: NA; v_call: TRBV5-1; clone_size: NA; cdr3_aa: CASSLDPAPRTEAFF; cdr3_nt: TGCGCCAGCAGCTTGGACCCGGCTCCGCGGACTGAAGCTTTCTTT
j_call: TRBJ1-1; d_call: TRBD1; v_call: TRBV5-1; clone_size: NA; cdr3_aa: CASSSTGPMNTEAFF; cdr3_nt: TGCGCCAGCAGCTCGACAGGGCCCATGAACACTGAAGCTTTCTTT
j_call: TRBJ2-6; d_call: TRBD2; v_call: TRBV7-8; clone_size: NA; cdr3_aa: CASSLSLGLAGGSGSGANVLTF; cdr3_nt: TGTGCCAGCAGCTTATCTTTGGGACTAGCGGGAGGGAGCGGTTCTGGGGCCAACGTCCTGACTTTC
j_call: TRBJ1-1; d_call: TRBD1; v_call: TRBV2; clone_size: NA; cdr3_aa: CASSFHGTGLFWTEAFF; cdr3_nt: TGTGCCAGCAGTTTCCACGGGACAGGGTTATTTTGGACTGAAGCTTTCTTT
j_call: TRBJ2-7; d_call: TRBD1; v_call: TRBV18; clone_size: NA; cdr3_aa: CASSLNGQGNEQYF; cdr3_nt: TGTGCCAGCTCCCTAAACGGACAGGGGAACGAGCAGTACTTC
j_call: TRBJ2-3; d_call: NA; v_call: TRBV19; clone_size: NA; cdr3_aa: CASSLHLSGSTDTQYF; cdr3_nt: TGTGCCAGTAGTTTGCACTTGAGCGGAAGCACAGATACGCAGTATTTT
j_call: TRBJ2-1; d_call: TRBD1; v_call: TRBV19; clone_size: NA; cdr3_aa: CASSIPGQGANEQFF; cdr3_nt: TGTGCCAGTAGTATCCCGGGACAGGGGGCCAATGAGCAGTTCTTC
j_call: TRBJ1-3; d_call: NA; v_call: TRBV10-3; clone_size: NA; cdr3_aa: CAISDGSWSSGNTIYF; cdr3_nt: TGTGCCATCAGTGACGGATCCTGGAGCTCTGGAAACACCATATATTTT
j_call: TRBJ1-5; d_call: NA; v_call: TRBV28; clone_size: NA; cdr3_aa: CASSSGGAPNQPQHF; cdr3_nt: TGTGCCAGCAGTTCGGGAGGGGCGCCCAATCAGCCCCAGCATTTT
j_call: TRBJ2-5; d_call: NA; v_call: TRBV27; clone_size: NA; cdr3_aa: CASSSGRTQYF; cdr3_nt: TGTGCCAGCTCATCGGGGAGGACCCAGTACTTC
j_call: TRBJ2-1; d_call: NA; v_call: TRBV11-2; clone_size: NA; cdr3_aa: CASSPAGYEQFF; cdr3_nt: TGTGCCAGCAGCCCCGCTGGCTATGAGCAGTTCTTC
j_call: TRBJ2-2; d_call: NA; v_call: TRBV9; clone_size: once; cdr3_aa: CASSPGVLPGELFF; cdr3_nt: TGTGCCAGCAGCCCCGGGGTTTTGCCGGGGGAGCTGTTTTTT
j_call: TRBJ1-2; d_call: NA; v_call: TRBV9; clone_size: NA; cdr3_aa: CASSTALNPTGGRNYGYTF; cdr3_nt: TGTGCCAGCAGCACCGCATTGAACCCAACGGGGGGCAGGAACTATGGCTACACCTTC
j_call: TRBJ1-2; d_call: NA; v_call: TRBV19; clone_size: NA; cdr3_aa: CATYSSGKNYGYTF; cdr3_nt: TGTGCCACGTACTCCTCAGGGAAGAACTATGGCTACACCTTC
j_call: TRBJ2-7; d_call: NA; v_call: TRBV11-2; clone_size: NA; cdr3_aa: CASRGDWSAGTANYEQYF; cdr3_nt: TGTGCCAGCAGGGGGGATTGGAGTGCCGGGACTGCCAACTACGAGCAGTACTTC
j_call: TRBJ1-1; d_call: NA; v_call: TRBV6-1; clone_size: NA; cdr3_aa: CASSTGGGRAEAFF; cdr3_nt: TGTGCCAGCAGTACCGGGGGGGGCCGTGCTGAAGCTTTCTTT
j_call: TRBJ2-1; d_call: TRBD2; v_call: TRBV18; clone_size: once; cdr3_aa: CASSTTSGTSYNEQFF; cdr3_nt: TGTGCCAGCTCAACGACTAGCGGGACCTCCTACAATGAGCAGTTCTTC
j_call: TRBJ1-5; d_call: NA; v_call: TRBV9; clone_size: NA; cdr3_aa: CASSVGQVSQPQHF; cdr3_nt: TGTGCCAGCAGCGTAGGACAGGTGTCCCAGCCCCAGCATTTT
j_call: TRBJ2-7; d_call: TRBD1; v_call: TRBV19; clone_size: NA; cdr3_aa: CASSIRQGVYEQYF; cdr3_nt: TGTGCCAGTAGTATCCGCCAGGGGGTCTACGAGCAGTACTTC
j_call: TRBJ1-1; d_call: NA; v_call: TRBV29-1; clone_size: NA; cdr3_aa: CSVLDSGTEAFF; cdr3_nt: TGCAGCGTCTTAGACAGTGGCACTGAAGCTTTCTTT
j_call: TRBJ1-2; d_call: TRBD1; v_call: TRBV15; clone_size: NA; cdr3_aa: CATRRGTERGYTF; cdr3_nt: TGTGCCACCAGGAGAGGGACAGAACGTGGCTACACCTTC
j_call: TRBJ1-5; d_call: TRBD1; v_call: TRBV14; clone_size: NA; cdr3_aa: CASSQDSGQEYSNQPQHF; cdr3_nt: TGTGCCAGCAGCCAAGATTCGGGACAGGAGTATAGCAATCAGCCCCAGCATTTT
j_call: TRBJ2-3; d_call: TRBD2; v_call: TRBV19; clone_size: NA; cdr3_aa: CASKGSGSLTDTQYF; cdr3_nt: TGTGCCAGTAAAGGGAGCGGGAGTCTCACAGATACGCAGTATTTT
j_call: TRBJ1-1; d_call: NA; v_call: TRBV28; clone_size: NA; cdr3_aa: CASRDSTGRRTEAFF; cdr3_nt: TGTGCCAGTAGAGACAGTACAGGGCGAAGAACTGAAGCTTTCTTT
j_call: TRBJ2-7; d_call: TRBD2; v_call: TRBV6-5; clone_size: many; cdr3_aa: CATGLAGSYEQYF; cdr3_nt: TGTGCCACCGGACTAGCGGGAAGCTACGAGCAGTACTTC
j_call: TRBJ1-1; d_call: NA; v_call: TRBV18; clone_size: NA; cdr3_aa: CASSPRGGDTEAFF; cdr3_nt: TGTGCCAGCTCACCGAGGGGGGGGGACACTGAAGCTTTCTTT
j_call: TRBJ2-2; d_call: TRBD1; v_call: TRBV7-9; clone_size: few; cdr3_aa: CASSGGQANTGELFF; cdr3_nt: TGTGCCAGCAGCGGAGGACAGGCGAACACCGGGGAGCTGTTTTTT
j_call: TRBJ1-5; d_call: NA; v_call: TRBV5-1; clone_size: NA; cdr3_aa: CASSLAPGTTNQPQHF; cdr3_nt: TGCGCCAGCAGCTTGGCGCCAGGGACTACAAATCAGCCCCAGCATTTT
j_call: TRBJ1-2; d_call: TRBD1; v_call: TRBV7-2; clone_size: NA; cdr3_aa: CASSLDRIQQGYTF; cdr3_nt: TGTGCCAGCAGCCTGGACAGGATACAACAGGGCTACACCTTC
j_call: TRBJ1-1; d_call: TRBD1; v_call: TRBV2; clone_size: NA; cdr3_aa: CASLSGQGATFDRLNTEAFF; cdr3_nt: TGTGCCAGCCTCTCGGGACAGGGGGCTACCTTCGACCGTTTGAACACTGAAGCTTTCTTT
j_call: TRBJ2-7; d_call: TRBD2; v_call: TRBV3-1/TRBV3-2; clone_size: NA; cdr3_aa: CASSPVGSGRRYEQYF; cdr3_nt: TGTGCCAGCAGCCCTGTCGGGAGCGGGAGGCGCTACGAGCAGTACTTC
j_call: TRBJ1-1; d_call: TRBD1; v_call: TRBV7-6; clone_size: few; cdr3_aa: CASSSSTGSANTEAFF; cdr3_nt: TGTGCCAGCAGCTCCTCGACAGGGTCGGCGAACACTGAAGCTTTCTTT
j_call: TRBJ1-3; d_call: TRBD1; v_call: TRBV5-1; clone_size: NA; cdr3_aa: CASSNSGTGPGNTIYF; cdr3_nt: TGCGCCAGCAGCAACTCCGGGACAGGGCCTGGAAACACCATATATTTT